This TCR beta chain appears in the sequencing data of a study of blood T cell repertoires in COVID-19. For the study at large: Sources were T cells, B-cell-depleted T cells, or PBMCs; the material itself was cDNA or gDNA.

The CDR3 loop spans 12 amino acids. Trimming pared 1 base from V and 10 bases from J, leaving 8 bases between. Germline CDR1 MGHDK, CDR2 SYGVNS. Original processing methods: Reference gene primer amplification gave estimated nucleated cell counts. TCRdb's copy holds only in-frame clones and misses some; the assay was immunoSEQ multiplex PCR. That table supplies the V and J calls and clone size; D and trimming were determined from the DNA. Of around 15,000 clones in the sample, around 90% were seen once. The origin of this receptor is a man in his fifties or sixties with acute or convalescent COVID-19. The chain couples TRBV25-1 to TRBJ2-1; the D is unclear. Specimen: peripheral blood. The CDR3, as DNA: TGTGCCAGCAGTGAATTGGAGAGGGAGCAGTTCTTC. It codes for CASSELEREQFF.